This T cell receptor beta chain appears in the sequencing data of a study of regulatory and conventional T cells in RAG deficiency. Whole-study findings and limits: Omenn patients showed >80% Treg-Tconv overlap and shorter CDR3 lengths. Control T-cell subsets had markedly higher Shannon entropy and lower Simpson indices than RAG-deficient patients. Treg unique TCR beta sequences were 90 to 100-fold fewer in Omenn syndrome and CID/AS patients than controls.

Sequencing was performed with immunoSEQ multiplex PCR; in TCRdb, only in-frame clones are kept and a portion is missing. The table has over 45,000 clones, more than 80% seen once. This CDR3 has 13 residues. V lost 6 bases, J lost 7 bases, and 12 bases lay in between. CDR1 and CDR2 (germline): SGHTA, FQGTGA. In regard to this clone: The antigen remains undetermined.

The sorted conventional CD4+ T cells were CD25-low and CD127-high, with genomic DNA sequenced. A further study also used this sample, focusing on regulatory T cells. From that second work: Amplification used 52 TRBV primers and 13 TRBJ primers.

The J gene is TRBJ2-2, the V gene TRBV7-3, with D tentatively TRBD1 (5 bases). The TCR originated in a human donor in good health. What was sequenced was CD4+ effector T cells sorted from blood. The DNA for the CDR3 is TGTGCCAGCAGTGAAGGGGCTATCGGGGAGCTGTTTTTT. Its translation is CASSEGAIGELFF.